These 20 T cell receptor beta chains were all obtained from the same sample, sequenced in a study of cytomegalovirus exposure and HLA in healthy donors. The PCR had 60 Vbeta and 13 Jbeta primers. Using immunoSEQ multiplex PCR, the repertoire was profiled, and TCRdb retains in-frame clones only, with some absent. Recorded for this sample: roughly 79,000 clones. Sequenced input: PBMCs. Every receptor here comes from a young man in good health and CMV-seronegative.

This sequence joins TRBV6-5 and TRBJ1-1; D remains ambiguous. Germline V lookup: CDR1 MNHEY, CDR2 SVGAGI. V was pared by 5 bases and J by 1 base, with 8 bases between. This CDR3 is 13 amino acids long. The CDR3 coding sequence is TGTGCCAGCAGTCCCCTAGGGAACACTGAAGCTTTCTTT. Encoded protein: CASSPLGNTEAFF.

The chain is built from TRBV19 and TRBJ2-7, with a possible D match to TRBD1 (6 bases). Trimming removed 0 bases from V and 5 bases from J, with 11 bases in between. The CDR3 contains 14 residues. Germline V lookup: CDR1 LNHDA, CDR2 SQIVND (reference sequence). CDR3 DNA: TGTGCCAGTAGTATAGAGGACAGTCGCCACGAGCAGTACTTC. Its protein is CASSIEDSRHEQYF.

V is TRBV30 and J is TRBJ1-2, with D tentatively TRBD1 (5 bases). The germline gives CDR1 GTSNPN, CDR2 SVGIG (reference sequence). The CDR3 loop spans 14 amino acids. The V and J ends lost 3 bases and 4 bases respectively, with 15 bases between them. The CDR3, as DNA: TGTGCCTGGAGCGGAAGCTGGGGCCCCTATGGCTACACCTTC. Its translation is CAWSGSWGPYGYTF.

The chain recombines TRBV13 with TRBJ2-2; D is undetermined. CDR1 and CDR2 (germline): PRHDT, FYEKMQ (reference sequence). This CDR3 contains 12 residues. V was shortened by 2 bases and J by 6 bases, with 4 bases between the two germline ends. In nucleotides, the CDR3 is TGTGCCAGCAGCTTACTTTCCGGGGAGCTGTTTTTT. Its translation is CASSLLSGELFF.

CDR3 in DNA: TGTGCCAGCAGCTTTGCGCGGGGGGCCGATACGCAGTATTTT. Translating it yields CASSFARGADTQYF. The gene calls are TRBV11-3 and TRBJ2-3; 8 bases are a match to TRBD2. V gave up 3 bases and J gave up 6 bases; unmatched junction bases: 5. Germline V gene sequence: CDR1 SGHNT, CDR2 YENEEA. There are 14 residues in the CDR3. Using reference TRBV11-3 and TRBJ2-3 for the parts outside the CDR3, the full variable domain is EAGVVQSPRYKIIEKKQPVAFWCNPISGHNTLYWYLQNLGQGPELLIRYENEEAVDDSQLPKDRFSAERLKGVDSTLKIQPAELGDSAVYLCASSFARGADTQYFGPGTRLTVL.

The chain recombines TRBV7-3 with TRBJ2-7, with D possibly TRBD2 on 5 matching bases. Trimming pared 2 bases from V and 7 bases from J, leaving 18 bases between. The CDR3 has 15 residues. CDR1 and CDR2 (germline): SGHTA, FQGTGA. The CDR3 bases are TGTGCCAGCAGCTTATCCTACCGGGTGTGGGAGGAGCAGTACTTC. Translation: CASSLSYRVWEEQYF.

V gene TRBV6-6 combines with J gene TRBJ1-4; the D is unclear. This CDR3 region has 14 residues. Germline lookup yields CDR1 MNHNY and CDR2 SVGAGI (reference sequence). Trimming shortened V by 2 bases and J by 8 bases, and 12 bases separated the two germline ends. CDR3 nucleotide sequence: TGTGCCAGCAGTTACCGGGGAAACGGGGAAAAACTGTTTTTT. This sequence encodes CASSYRGNGEKLFF.

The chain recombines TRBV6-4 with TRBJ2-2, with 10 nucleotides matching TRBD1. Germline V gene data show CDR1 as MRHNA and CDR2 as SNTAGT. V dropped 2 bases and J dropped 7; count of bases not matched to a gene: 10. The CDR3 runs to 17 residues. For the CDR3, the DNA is TGTGCCAGCAGTGACAGCCCGACAGGGGGCTATATCGGGGAGCTGTTTTTT. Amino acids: CASSDSPTGGYIGELFF.

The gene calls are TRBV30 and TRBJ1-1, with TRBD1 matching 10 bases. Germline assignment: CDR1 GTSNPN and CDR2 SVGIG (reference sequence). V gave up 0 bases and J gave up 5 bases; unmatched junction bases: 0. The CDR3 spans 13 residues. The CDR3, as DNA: TGTGCCTGGAGTGTGGACAGGGGGACTGAAGCTTTCTTT. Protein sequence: CAWSVDRGTEAFF.

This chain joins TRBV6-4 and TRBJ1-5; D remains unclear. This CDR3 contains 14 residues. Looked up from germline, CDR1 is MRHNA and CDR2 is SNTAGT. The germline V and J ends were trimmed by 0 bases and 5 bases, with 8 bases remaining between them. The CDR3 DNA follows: TGTGCCAGCAGTGACTCGAGTACCTATCAGCCCCAGCATTTT. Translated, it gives CASSDSSTYQPQHF.

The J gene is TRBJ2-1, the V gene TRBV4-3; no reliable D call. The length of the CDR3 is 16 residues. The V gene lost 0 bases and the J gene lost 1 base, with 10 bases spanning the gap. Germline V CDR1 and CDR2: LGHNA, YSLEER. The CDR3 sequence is CASSQEWPPSYNEQFF. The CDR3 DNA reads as TGCGCCAGCAGCCAAGAGTGGCCGCCGTCCTACAATGAGCAGTTCTTC.

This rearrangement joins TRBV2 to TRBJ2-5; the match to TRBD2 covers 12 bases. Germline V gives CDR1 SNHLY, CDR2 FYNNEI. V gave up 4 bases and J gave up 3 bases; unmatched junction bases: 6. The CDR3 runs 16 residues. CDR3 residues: CASSVGLAGGEETQYF. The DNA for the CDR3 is TGTGCCAGCAGTGTGGGCCTAGCGGGGGGGGAAGAGACCCAGTACTTC.

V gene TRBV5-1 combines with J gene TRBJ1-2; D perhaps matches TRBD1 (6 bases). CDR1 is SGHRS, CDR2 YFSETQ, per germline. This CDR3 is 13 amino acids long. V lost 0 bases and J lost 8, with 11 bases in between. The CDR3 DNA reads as TGCGCCAGCAGCTTGGAAAGCAGGGGAGGCTACACCTTC. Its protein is CASSLESRGGYTF.

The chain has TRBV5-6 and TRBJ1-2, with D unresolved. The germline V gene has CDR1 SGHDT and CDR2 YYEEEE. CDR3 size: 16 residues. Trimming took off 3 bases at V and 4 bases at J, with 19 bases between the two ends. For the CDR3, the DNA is TGTGCCAGCAGCTCGGAGATTGCGGGTGCGCGCTATGGCTACACCTTC. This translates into CASSSEIAGARYGYTF. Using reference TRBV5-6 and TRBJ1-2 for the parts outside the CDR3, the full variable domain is DAGVTQSPTHLIKTRGQQVTLRCSPKSGHDTVSWYQQALGQGPQFIFQYYEEEERQRGNFPDRFSGHQFPNYSSELNVNALLLGDSALYLCASSSEIAGARYGYTFGSGTRLTVV.

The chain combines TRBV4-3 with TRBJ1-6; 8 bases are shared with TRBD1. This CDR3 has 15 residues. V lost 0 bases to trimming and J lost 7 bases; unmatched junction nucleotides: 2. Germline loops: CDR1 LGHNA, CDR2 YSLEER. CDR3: CASSQDHRGNSPLHF. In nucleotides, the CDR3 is TGCGCCAGCAGCCAAGACCACAGGGGGAATTCACCCCTCCACTTT.

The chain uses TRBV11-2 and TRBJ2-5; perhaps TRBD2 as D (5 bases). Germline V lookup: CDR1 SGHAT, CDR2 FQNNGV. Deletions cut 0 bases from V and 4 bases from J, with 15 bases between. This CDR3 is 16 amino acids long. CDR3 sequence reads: CASSLDFRGVGETQYF. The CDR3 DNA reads TGTGCCAGCAGCTTAGATTTTCGGGGAGTGGGAGAGACCCAGTACTTC. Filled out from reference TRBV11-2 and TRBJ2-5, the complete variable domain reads EAGVAQSPRYKIIEKRQSVAFWCNPISGHATLYWYQQILGQGPKLLIQFQNNGVVDDSQLPKDRFSAERLKGVDSTLKIQPAKLEDSAVYLCASSLDFRGVGETQYFGPGTRLLVL.

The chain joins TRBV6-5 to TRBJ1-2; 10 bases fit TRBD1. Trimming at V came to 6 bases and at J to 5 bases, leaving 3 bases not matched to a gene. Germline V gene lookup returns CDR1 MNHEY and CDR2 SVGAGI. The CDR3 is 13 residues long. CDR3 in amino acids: CASRRDRGYGYTF. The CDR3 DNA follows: TGTGCCAGCAGGAGGGACAGGGGATATGGCTACACCTTC.

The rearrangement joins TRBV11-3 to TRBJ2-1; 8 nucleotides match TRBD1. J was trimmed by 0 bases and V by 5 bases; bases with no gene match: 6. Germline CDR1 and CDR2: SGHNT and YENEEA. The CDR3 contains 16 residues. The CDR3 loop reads CASSVDRGSSYNEQFF. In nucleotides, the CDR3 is TGTGCCAGCAGCGTTGACAGGGGAAGCTCCTACAATGAGCAGTTCTTC.

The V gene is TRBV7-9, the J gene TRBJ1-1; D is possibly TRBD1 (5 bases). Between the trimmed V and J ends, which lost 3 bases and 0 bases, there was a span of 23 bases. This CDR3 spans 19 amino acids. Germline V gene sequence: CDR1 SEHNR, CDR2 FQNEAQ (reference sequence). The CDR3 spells CASSFPRRGGPSMNTEAFF. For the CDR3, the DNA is TGTGCCAGCAGCTTTCCGAGGCGGGGGGGTCCCTCGATGAACACTGAAGCTTTCTTT.

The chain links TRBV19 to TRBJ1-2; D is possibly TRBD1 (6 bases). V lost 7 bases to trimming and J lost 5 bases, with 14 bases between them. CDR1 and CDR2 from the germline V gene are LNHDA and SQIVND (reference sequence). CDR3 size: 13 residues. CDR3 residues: CASTRDTPYGYTF. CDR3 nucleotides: TGTGCCAGTACCAGGGACACCCCATATGGCTACACCTTC.